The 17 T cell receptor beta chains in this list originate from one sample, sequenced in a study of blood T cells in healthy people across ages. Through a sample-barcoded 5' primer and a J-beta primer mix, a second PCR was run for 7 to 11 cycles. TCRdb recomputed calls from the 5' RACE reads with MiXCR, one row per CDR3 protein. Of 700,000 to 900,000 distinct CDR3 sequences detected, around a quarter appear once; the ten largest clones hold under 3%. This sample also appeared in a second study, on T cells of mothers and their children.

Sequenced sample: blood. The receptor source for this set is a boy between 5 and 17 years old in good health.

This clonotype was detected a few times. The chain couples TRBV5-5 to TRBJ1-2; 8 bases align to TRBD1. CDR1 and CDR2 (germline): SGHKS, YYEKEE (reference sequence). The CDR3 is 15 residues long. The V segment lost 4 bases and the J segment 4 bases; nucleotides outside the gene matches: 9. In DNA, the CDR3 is TGTGCCAGCAGCCGGACAGGGCGAAAAACCTATGGCTACACCTTC. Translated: CASSRTGRKTYGYTF.

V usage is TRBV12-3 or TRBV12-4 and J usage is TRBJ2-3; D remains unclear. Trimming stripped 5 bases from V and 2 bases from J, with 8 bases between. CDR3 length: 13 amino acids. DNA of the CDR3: TGTGCCAGCAGTAAGGCGGCCACAGATACGCAGTATTTT. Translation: CASSKAATDTQYF.

The CDR3 sequence: CASSVGWSLKGDYEQYF. The CDR3 bases are TGCGCCAGCAGCGTTGGCTGGTCCCTTAAGGGGGACTACGAGCAGTACTTC. The chain combines TRBV5-1 with TRBJ2-7; perhaps TRBD1 as D (6 bases). CDR1 is SGHRS, CDR2 YFSETQ, per germline. This CDR3 contains 17 residues. Deletions cut 4 bases from V and 3 bases from J, with 23 bases between.

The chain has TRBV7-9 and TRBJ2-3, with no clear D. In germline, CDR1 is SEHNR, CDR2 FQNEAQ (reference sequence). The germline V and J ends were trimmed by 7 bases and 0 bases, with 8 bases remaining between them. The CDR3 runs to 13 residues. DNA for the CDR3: TGTGCCAGCACCCACAGTAGCACAGATACGCAGTATTTT. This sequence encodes CASTHSSTDTQYF. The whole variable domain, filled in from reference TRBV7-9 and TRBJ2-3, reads DTGVSQNPRHKITKRGQNVTFRCDPISEHNRLYWYRQTLGQGPEFLTYFQNEAQLEKSRLLSDRFSAERPKGSFSTLEIQRTEQGDSAMYLCASTHSSTDTQYFGPGTRLTVL.

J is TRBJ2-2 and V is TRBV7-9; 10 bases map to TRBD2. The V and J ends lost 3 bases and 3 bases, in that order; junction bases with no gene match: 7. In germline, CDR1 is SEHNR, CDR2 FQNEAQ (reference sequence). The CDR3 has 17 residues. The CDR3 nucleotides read TGTGCCAGCAGCTTTGGTTCGGGACTAGCGTACACCGGGGAGCTGTTTTTT. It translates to CASSFGSGLAYTGELFF.

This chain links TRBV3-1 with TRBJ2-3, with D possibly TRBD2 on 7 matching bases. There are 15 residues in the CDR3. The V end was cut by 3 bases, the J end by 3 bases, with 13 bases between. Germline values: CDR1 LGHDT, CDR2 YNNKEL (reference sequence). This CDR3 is CASSQGAGATDTQYF. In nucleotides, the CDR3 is TGTGCCAGCAGCCAGGGGGCGGGGGCTACAGATACGCAGTATTTT.

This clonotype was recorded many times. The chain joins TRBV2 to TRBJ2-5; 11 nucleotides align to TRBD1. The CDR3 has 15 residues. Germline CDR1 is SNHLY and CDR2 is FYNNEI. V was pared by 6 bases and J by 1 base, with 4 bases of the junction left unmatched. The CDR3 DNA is TGTGCCAGCAGCCCCGGGACAGGGGGCCAAGAGACCCAGTACTTC. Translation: CASSPGTGGQETQYF.

The CDR3 sequence is CASSPRQTSGNTIYF. In DNA form, the CDR3 reads TGTGCCAGCAGCCCCCGACAAACTTCTGGAAACACCATATATTTT. This chain links TRBV7-9 with TRBJ1-3, with D unclear. Germline lookup yields CDR1 SEHNR and CDR2 FQNEAQ (reference sequence). There are 15 residues in the CDR3. V was shortened by 5 bases and J by 1 base, with 12 bases between the two germline ends.

The CDR3 coding sequence is TGCAGCGTTGGTGGGGGTTCAGAAGGTGCGCAGTATTTT. This translates into CSVGGGSEGAQYF. This chain links TRBV29-1 with TRBJ2-3; possibly TRBD1 or TRBD2 for D (5 bases each). Trimming removed 4 bases from V and 10 bases from J, with 18 bases in between. This CDR3 is 13 amino acids long. CDR1 is SQVTM and CDR2 is ANQGSEA in the germline V gene.

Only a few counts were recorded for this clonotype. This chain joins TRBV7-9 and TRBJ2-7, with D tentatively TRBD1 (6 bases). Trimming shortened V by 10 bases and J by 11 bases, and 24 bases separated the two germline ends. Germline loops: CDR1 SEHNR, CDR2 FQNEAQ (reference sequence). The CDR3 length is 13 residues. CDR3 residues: CATGRTGPLSKYF. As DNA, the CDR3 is TGTGCCACCGGGCGCACAGGGCCCCTATCAAAGTACTTC.

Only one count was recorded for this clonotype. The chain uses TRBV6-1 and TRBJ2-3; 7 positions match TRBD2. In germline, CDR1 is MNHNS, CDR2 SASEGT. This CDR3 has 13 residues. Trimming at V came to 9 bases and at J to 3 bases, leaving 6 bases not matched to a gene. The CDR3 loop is CASSGEGTDTQYF. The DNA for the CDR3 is TGTGCCAGTTCGGGGGAGGGGACAGATACGCAGTATTTT.

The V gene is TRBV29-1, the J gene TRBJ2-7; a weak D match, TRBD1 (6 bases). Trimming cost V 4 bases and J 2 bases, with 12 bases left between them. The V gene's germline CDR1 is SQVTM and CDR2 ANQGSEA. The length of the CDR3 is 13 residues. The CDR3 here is CSVGAGETYEQYF. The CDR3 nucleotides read TGCAGCGTTGGGGCAGGGGAGACCTACGAGCAGTACTTC.

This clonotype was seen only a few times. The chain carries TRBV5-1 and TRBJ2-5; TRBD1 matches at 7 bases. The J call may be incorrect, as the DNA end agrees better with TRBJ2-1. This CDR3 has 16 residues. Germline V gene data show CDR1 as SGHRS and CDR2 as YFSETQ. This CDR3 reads CASSSRADRSADEQFF. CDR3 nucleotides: TGCGCCAGCAGCTCCCGGGCGGACAGGTCTGCCGATGAGCAGTTCTTC.

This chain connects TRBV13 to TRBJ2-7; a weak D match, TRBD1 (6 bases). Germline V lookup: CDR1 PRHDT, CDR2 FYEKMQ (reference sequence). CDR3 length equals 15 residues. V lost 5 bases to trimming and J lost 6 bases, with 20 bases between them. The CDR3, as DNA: TGTGCCAGCAGCAGCAGGGGTCTACATCCCTGCGAGCAGTACTTC. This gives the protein CASSSRGLHPCEQYF.

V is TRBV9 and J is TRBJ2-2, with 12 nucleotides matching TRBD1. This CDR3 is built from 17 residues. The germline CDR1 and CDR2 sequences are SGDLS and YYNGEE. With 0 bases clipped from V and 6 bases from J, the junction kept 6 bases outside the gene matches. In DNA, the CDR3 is TGTGCCAGCAGCGTAGCTCCGGGACAGGGGGCTGCCGGGGAGCTGTTTTTT. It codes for CASSVAPGQGAAGELFF.

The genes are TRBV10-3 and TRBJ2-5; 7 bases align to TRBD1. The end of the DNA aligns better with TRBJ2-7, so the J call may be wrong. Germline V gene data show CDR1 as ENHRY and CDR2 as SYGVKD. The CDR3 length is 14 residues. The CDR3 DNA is TGTGCCATCAGTGAGGGGACAGCTCTATACGAGCAGTACTTC. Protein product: CAISEGTALYEQYF.

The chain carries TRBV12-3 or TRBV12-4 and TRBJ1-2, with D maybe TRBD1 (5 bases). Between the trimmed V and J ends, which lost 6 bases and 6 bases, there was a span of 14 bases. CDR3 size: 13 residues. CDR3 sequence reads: CASSPARGDGYTF. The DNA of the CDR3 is TGTGCCAGCAGCCCAGCCCGGGGCGATGGCTACACCTTC.